The rows below give T cell receptor beta chains drawn from one sample of a study of shared clonotypes between healthy human individuals. Here immunoSEQ multiplex PCR was the method, and the copy in TCRdb shows in-frame clones only, minus some. The table lists hundreds of thousands of clones, approximately 96% of them singletons, with less than 0.12% in the top ten. Sequencing was done on a sample of naive CD8+ T cells sorted from blood. The receptor source for this set is a woman aged 25 to 39 in good health. The CDR3 runs from the conserved cysteine through the conserved F or W. Fields, in order: V gene, D gene, CDR3 protein. D genes are given only for firm matches.

TRBV5-1	.	CASSYRLGEALYEQYF
TRBV4-1	.	CASSREYSNQPQHF
TRBV13	TRBD1	CASSFNRGQFEQYF
TRBV7-8	TRBD1	CASSFNRQGDNEQFF
TRBV6-1	.	CASSGEIRSDYNEQFF
TRBV9	.	CASSVVGRGMVF
TRBV27	TRBD2	CASSSRLAGGFPMETQYF
TRBV5-4	TRBD1	CASSLGQGLHEQYF
TRBV5-1	TRBD2	CASSLEGLAGQENTQYF
TRBV2	TRBD1	CASSPGTGVLETQYF
TRBV9	.	CASSVEAGRAAFF
TRBV4-1	.	CASSQEAGANSYEQYF
TRBV9	.	CASSVGGKGYEQYF
TRBV27	.	CASSLMGPNEAFF
TRBV7-8	.	CASSPFWNTEAFF
TRBV6-1	.	CASRSQGPIKQYF
TRBV29-1	.	CSVLGLEYNEQFF
TRBV28	TRBD2	CASSTTSGTDEQYF
TRBV7-6	.	CASSYNTGGNNEQFF
TRBV4-2	.	CASSQDRAVPTDTQYF
TRBV19	TRBD1	CASNEDRGNYNSPLHF
TRBV6-5	.	CASSYLRGSNTEAFF
TRBV25-1	TRBD2	CASSEGGLTNNEQFF
TRBV7-9	TRBD2	CAISPGTSSSYEQYF
TRBV9	TRBD2	CASSVGGTRANEQFF